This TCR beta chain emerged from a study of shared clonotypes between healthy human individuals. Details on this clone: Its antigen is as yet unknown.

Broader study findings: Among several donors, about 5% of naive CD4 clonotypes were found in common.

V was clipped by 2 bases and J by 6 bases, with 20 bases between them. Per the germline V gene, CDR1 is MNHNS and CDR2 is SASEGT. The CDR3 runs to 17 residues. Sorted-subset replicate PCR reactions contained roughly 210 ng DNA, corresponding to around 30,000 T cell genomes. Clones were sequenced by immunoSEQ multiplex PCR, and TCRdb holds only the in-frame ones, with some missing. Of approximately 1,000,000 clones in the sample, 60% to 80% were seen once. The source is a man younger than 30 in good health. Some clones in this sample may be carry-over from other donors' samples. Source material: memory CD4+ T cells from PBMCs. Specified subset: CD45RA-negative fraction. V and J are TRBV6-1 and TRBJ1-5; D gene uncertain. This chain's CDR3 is CASSEIRRVGRGQPQHF. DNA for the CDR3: TGTGCCAGCAGTGAAATTCGGCGAGTGGGGAGAGGTCAGCCCCAGCATTTT.